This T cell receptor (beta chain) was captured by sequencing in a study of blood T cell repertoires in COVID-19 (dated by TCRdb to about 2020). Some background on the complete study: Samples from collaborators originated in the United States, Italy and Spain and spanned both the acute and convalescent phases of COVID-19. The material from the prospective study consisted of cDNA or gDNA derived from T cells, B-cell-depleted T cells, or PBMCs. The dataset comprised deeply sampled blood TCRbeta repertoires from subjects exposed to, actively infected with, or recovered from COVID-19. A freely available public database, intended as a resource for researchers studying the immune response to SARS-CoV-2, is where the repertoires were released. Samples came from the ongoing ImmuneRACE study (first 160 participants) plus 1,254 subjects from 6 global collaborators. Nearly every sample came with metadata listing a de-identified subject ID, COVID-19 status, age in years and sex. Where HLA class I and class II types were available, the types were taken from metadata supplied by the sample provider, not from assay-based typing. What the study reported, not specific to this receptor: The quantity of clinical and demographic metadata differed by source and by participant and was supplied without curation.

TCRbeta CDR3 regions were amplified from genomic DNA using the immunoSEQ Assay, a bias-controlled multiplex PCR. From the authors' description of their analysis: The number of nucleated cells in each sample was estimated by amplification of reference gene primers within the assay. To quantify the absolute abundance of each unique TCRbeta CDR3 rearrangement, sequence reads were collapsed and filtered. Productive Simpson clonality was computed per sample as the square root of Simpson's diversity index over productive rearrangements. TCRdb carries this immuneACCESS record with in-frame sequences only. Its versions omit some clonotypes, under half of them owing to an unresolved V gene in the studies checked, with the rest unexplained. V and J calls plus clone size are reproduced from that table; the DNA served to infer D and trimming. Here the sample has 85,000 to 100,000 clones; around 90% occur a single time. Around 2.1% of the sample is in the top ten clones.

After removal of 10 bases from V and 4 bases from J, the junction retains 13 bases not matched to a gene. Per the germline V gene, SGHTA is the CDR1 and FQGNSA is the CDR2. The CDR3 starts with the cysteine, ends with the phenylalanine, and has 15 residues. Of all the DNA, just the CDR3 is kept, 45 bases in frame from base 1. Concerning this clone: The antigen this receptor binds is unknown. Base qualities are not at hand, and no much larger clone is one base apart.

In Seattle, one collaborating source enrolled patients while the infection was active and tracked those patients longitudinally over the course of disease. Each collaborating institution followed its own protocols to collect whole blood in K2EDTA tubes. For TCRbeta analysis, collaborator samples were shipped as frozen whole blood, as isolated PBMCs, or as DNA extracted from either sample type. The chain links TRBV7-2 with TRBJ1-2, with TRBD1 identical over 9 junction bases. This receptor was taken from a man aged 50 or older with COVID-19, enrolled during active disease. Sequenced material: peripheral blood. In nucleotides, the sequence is TGTGCCACCGGCCCACAGGGGGCATATCCCTATGGCTACACCTTC. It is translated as CATGPQGAYPYGYTF.